This TCR beta chain was sequenced in a study of OX40 agonist ivuxolimab in advanced cancers. Study at large: Averaging roughly 60 years in age, with a range of roughly 23 to 85, the cohort was 65% to 90% male. Broader study findings: Clonal expansion by week 6 occurred in CD4+ and CD8+ blood T cells (at 0.1 to 3.0 mg/kg).

In this sample, this clone turned up once. The target antigen is unknown. V was clipped by 0 bases and J by 0 bases, with 6 bases between them. CDR1 and CDR2 from the germline V gene are MNHNY and SVGAGI (reference sequence). This CDR3 has 14 residues. Measured with immunoSEQ multiplex PCR; TCRdb has only the in-frame clones, and not every one. The sample lists 55,000 to 70,000 clones; 92% were seen once. The gene calls are TRBV6-6 and TRBJ2-7, with D unclear. Sample: CD4+ or CD8+ T cells sorted from blood, taken in a trial of the OX40 agonist ivuxolimab. The sequence derives from an adult with an advanced solid tumor such as melanoma, head and neck, liver or kidney cancer. The CDR3 sequence: CASSYSSRSYEQYF. The DNA of the CDR3 is TGTGCCAGCAGTTACTCCAGTCGCTCCTACGAGCAGTACTTC.